What follows describes a single T cell receptor beta chain. Germline V CDR1 and CDR2: LNHDA, SQIVND (reference sequence). V shed 10 bases, J shed 4 bases, and the junction held 4 bases outside the gene matches. The length of the CDR3 is 13 residues. These data are taken from a study of blood T cell repertoires in COVID-19. Turning to the study itself: Specimens from acute and convalescent COVID-19 originated in the United States, Italy and Spain. Nucleic acid was either cDNA or gDNA, and it came from T cells, B-cell-depleted T cells, or PBMCs.

Methods used by the authors: Estimates of nucleated cell counts were drawn from the amplification of reference gene primers. TCRdb's copy holds only in-frame clones and misses some; the assay was immunoSEQ multiplex PCR. Clonal size and the V and J genes are those of that table, whereas D and trimming came from the DNA. Of over 30,000 clones in the sample, approximately 71% were seen once. This sequence originates from a man older than 75 with active or convalescent COVID-19. The chain uses TRBV19 and TRBJ1-6; 7 bases match TRBD1. The specimen sequenced was peripheral blood. CDR3 DNA: TGTGCCACCTCGGGACAGTATAATTCACCCCTCCACTTT. This gives the protein CATSGQYNSPLHF.